Detailed here is one TCR beta chain. What it binds is unknown. The CDR3 ends on some other residue instead of the conserved phenylalanine or tryptophan, so this is likely a read error. The limits of the CDR3 on the DNA are not certain, so only TCRdb's listed CDR3 is given. The sample comes from a study of tumor-infiltrating lymphocytes in glioblastoma multiforme. Study-wide points: T cells were not sorted into functional subsets.

Three nested ARM-PCR rounds with V-beta and C-beta primers built TCRB libraries. In TCRdb, the multiplex PCR reads were re-called with MiXCR into one record per CDR3 protein. The sample holds fewer than 25,000 distinct CDR3 sequences, roughly 64% seen once. Counting both end residues, the CDR3 totals 12 amino acids. CDR1 and CDR2 (germline): DFQATT, SNEGSKA (reference sequence). V and J are TRBV20-1 and TRBJ1-2. Sequencing was done on a sample of peripheral blood. This receptor was taken from a male donor with glioblastoma. CDR3 region: CSARDLREGYAL.